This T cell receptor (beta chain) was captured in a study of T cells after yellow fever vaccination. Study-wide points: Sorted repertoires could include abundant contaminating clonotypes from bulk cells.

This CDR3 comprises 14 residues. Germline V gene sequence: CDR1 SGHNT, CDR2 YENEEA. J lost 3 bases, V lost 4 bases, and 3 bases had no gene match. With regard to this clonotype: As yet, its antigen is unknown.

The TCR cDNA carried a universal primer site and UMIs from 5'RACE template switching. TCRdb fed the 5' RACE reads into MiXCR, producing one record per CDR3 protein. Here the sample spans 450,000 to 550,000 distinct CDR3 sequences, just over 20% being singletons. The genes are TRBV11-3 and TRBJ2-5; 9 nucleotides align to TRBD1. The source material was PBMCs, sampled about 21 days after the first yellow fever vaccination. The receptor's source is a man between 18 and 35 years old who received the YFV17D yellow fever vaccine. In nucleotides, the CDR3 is TGTGCCAGCAGCTCCCGGGACAGGGAAGAGACCCAGTACTTC. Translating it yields CASSSRDREETQYF.